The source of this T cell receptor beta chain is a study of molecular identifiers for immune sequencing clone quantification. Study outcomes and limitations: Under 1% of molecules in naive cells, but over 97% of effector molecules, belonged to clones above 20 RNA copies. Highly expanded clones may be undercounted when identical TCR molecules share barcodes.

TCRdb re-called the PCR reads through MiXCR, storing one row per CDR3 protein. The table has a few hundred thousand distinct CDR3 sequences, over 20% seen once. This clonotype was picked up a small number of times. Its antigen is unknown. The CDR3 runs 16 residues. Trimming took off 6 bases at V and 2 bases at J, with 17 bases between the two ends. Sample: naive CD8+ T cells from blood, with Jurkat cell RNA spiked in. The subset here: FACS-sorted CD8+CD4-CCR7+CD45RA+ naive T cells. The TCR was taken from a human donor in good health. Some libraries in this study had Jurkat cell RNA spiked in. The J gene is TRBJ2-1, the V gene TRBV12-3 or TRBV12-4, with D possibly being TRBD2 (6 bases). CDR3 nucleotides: TGTGCCAGCAGCTTGGGGGGTACCCCCGCCTACAATGAGCAGTTCTTC. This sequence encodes CASSLGGTPAYNEQFF.